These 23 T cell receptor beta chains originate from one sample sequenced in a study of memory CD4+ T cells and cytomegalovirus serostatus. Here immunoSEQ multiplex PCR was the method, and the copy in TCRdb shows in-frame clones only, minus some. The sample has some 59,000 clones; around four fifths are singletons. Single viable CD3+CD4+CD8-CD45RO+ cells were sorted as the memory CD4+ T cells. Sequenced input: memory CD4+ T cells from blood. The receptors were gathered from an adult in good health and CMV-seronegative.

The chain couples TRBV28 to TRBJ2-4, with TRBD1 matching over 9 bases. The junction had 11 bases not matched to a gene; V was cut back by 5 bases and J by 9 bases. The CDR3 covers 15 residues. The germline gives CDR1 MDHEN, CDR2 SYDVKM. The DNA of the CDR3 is TGTGCCAGCAGTCCCCCAACAGGGGGCAAAGTCATTCAGTACTTC. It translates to CASSPPTGGKVIQYF.

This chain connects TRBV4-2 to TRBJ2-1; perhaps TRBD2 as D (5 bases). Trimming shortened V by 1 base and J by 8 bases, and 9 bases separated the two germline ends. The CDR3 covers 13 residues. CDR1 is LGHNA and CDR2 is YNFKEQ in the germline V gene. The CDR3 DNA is TGTGCCAGCAGCCAAGCCCTAGCCTATGAGCAGTTCTTC. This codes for CASSQALAYEQFF.

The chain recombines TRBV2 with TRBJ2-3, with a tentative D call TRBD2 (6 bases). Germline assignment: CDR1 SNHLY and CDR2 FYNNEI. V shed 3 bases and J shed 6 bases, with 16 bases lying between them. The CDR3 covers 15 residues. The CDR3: CASSDRGTVGDTQYF. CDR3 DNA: TGTGCCAGCAGTGACCGGGGGACGGTGGGGGATACGCAGTATTTT.

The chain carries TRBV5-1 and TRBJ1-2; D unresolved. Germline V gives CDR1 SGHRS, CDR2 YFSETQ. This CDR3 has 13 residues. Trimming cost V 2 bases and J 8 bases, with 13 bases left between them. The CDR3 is CASSFDGNLGYTF. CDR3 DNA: TGCGCCAGCAGCTTCGACGGGAATTTAGGCTACACCTTC.

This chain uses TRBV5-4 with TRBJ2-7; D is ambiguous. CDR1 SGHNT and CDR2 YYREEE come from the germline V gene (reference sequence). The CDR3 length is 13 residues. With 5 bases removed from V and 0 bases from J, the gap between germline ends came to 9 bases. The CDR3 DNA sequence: TGTGCCAGCAGAAGAAGTAGCTCCTACGAGCAGTACTTC. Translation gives CASRRSSSYEQYF.

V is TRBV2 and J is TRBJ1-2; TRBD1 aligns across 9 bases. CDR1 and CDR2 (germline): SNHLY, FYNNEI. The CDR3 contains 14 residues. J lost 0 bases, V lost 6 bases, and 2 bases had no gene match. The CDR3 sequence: CASRRQGANYGYTF. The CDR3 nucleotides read TGTGCCAGCAGGCGACAGGGGGCTAACTATGGCTACACCTTC.

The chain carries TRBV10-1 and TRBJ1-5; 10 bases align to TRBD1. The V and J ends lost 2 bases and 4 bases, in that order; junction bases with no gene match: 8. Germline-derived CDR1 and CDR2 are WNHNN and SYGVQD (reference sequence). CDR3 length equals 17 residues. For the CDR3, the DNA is TGCGCCAGCAGTGAGGACAGGGGGCGGAGGGGAAATCAGCCCCAGCATTTT. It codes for CASSEDRGRRGNQPQHF.

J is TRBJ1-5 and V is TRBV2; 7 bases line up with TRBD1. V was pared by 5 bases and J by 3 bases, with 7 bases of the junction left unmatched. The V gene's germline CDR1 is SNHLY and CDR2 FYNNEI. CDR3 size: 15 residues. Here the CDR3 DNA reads TGTGCCAGCAGTTCGACAGGGACGGCCAATCAGCCCCAGCATTTT. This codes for CASSSTGTANQPQHF. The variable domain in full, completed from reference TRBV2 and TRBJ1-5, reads EPEVTQTPSHQVTQMGQEVILRCVPISNHLYFYWYRQILGQKVEFLVSFYNNEISEKSEIFDDQFSVERPDGSNFTLKIRSTKLEDSAMYFCASSSTGTANQPQHFGDGTRLSIL.

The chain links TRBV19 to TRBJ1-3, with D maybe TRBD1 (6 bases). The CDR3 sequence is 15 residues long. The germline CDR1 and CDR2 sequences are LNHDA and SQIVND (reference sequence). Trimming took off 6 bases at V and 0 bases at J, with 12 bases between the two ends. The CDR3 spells CASRTPRGSGNTIYF. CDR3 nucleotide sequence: TGTGCCAGTAGAACCCCCAGGGGCTCTGGAAACACCATATATTTT.

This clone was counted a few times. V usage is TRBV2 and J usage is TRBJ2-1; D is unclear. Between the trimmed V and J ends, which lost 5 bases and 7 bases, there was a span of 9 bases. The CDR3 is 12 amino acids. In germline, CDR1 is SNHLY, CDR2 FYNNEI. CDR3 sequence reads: CASSIGLNEQFF. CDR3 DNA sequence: TGTGCCAGCAGTATAGGGTTGAATGAGCAGTTCTTC.

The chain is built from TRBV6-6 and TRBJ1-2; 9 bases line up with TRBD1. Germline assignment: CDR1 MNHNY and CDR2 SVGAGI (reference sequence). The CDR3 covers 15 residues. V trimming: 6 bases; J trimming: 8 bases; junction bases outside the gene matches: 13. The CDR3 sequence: CASSVTGGGTGGYTF. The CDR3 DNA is TGTGCCAGCAGCGTAACAGGGGGCGGTACGGGCGGCTACACCTTC.

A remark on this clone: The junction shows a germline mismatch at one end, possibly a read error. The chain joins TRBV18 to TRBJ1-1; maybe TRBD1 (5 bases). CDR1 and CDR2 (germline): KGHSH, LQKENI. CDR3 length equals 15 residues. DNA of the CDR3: TGTGCCAGCTCCCCACGGAAGGGGATACTAACTGAAGCTTTCTTT. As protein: CASSPRKGILTEAFF.

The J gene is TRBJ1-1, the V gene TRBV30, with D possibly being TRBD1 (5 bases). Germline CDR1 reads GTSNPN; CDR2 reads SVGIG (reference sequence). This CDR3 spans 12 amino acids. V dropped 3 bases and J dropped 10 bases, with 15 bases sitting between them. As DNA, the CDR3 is TGTGCCTGGAGCGGGGGGGTTGCGGGAGCTTTCTTT. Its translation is CAWSGGVAGAFF.

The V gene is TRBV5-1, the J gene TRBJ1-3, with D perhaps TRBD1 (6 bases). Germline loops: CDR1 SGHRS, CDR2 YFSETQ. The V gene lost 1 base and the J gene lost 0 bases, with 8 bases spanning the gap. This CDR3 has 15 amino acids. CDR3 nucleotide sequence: TGCGCCAGCAGCTTGACAGGGTACTCTGGAAACACCATATATTTT. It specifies CASSLTGYSGNTIYF.

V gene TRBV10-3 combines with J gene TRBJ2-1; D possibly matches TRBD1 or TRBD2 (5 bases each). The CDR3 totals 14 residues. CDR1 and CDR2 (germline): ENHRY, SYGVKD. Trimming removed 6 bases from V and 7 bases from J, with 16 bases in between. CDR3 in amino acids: CAISSGSLSNEQFF. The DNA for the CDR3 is TGTGCCATCAGCTCAGGGAGTCTAAGTAATGAGCAGTTCTTC.

DNA for the CDR3: TGTGCCAGCACCCCGACAGGCAGAGGGGACACTGAAGCTTTCTTT. Its protein is CASTPTGRGDTEAFF. The rearrangement joins TRBV11-1 to TRBJ1-1, with a tentative D call TRBD1 (6 bases). This CDR3 has 15 amino acids. The germline CDR1 and CDR2 sequences are SGHAT and FQDESV (reference sequence). Between the trimmed V and J ends, which lost 7 bases and 3 bases, there was a span of 18 bases.

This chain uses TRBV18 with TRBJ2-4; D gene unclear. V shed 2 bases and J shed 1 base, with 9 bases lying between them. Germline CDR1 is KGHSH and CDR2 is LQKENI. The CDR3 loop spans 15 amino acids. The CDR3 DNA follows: TGTGCCAGCTCACCATCGGGTGAGGCCAAAAACATTCAGTACTTC. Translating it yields CASSPSGEAKNIQYF.

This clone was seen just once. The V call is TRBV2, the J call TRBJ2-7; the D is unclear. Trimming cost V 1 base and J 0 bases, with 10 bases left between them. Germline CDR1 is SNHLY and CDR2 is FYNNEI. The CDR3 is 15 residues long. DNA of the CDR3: TGTGCCAGCAGTGAAGTCTACTCCCGCTCCTACGAGCAGTACTTC. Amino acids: CASSEVYSRSYEQYF. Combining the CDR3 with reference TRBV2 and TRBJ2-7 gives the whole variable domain EPEVTQTPSHQVTQMGQEVILRCVPISNHLYFYWYRQILGQKVEFLVSFYNNEISEKSEIFDDQFSVERPDGSNFTLKIRSTKLEDSAMYFCASSEVYSRSYEQYFGPGTRLTVT.

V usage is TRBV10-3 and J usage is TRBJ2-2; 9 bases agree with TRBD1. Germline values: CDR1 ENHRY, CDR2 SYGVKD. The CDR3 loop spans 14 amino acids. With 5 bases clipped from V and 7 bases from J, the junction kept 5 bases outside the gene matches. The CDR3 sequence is CAISSGTGHGELFF. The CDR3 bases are TGTGCCATCAGTTCCGGGACAGGGCACGGGGAGCTGTTTTTT.

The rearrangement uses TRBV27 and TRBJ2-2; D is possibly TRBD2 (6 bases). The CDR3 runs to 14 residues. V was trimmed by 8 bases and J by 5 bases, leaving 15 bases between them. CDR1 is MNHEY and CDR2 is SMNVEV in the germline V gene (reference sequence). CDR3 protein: CASRRAGRTGELFF. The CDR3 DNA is TGTGCCAGCCGTCGCGCGGGACGGACCGGGGAGCTGTTTTTT.

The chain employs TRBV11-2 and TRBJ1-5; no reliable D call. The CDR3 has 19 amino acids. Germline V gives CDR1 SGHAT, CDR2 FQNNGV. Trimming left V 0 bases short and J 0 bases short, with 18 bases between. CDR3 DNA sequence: TGTGCCAGCAGCTTAGAAGTTTTGGAGGAGAGCAATAGCAATCAGCCCCAGCATTTT. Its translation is CASSLEVLEESNSNQPQHF.

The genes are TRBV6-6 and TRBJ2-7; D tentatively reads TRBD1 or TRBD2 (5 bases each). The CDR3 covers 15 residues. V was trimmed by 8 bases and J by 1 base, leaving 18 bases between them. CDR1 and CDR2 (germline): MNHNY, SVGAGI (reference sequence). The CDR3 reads CASSALLGGSYEQYF. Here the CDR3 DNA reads TGTGCCAGCTCGGCCCTACTTGGGGGATCCTACGAGCAGTACTTC.

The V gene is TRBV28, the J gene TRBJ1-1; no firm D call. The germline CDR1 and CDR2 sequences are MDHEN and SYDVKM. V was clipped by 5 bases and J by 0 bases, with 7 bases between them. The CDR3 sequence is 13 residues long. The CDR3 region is CASSRRLNTEAFF. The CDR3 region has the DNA TGTGCCAGCAGTCGGAGACTGAACACTGAAGCTTTCTTT. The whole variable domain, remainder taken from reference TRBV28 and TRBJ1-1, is DVKVTQSSRYLVKRTGEKVFLECVQDMDHENMFWYRQDPGLGLRLIYFSYDVKMKEKGDIPEGYSVSREKKERFSLILESASTNQTSMYLCASSRRLNTEAFFGQGTRLTVV.